The 29 T cell receptor beta chains presented below share a single source sample, sequenced in a study of T cell responses to AZD1222 COVID-19 vaccine. Repertoires were generated with immunoSEQ multiplex PCR, while TCRdb's copy carries only in-frame clones and drops some. Of roughly 120,000 clones listed, just under 90% are singletons. Sequenced material: peripheral blood, taken on day 0 of AZD1222 vaccination. All receptors come from an adult in good health.

The chain links TRBV19 to TRBJ1-4; the match to TRBD1 covers 8 bases. V shed 5 bases, J shed 0 bases, and the junction held 11 bases outside the gene matches. This CDR3 is built from 18 residues. Germline V CDR1 and CDR2: LNHDA, SQIVND (reference sequence). CDR3 bases: TGTGCCAGTAGTCCAACTGGACAGGGAATGACAACTAATGAAAAACTGTTTTTT. Translation: CASSPTGQGMTTNEKLFF.

The CDR3 coding sequence is TGTGCCAGCATCGGGCTATGGGAAGACACCTCCTACGAGCAGTACTTC. Translation gives CASIGLWEDTSYEQYF. The chain links TRBV28 to TRBJ2-7; D is undetermined. There are 16 residues in the CDR3. V lost 7 bases and J lost 0, with 19 bases in between. CDR1 MDHEN and CDR2 SYDVKM come from the germline V gene.

This clone has at least ten counts. The J gene is TRBJ1-1, the V gene TRBV13, with 8 bases identical to TRBD1. Germline V gene lookup returns CDR1 PRHDT and CDR2 FYEKMQ (reference sequence). This CDR3 contains 14 residues. Trimming removed 2 bases from V and 5 bases from J; junction bases left unmatched: 4. CDR3 sequence reads: CASSLQGAGTEAFF. The CDR3 DNA sequence: TGTGCCAGCAGCTTACAGGGGGCGGGTACTGAAGCTTTCTTT. Full variable domain (missing parts from reference TRBV13 and TRBJ1-1): AAGVIQSPRHLIKEKRETATLKCYPIPRHDTVYWYQQGPGQDPQFLISFYEKMQSDKGSIPDRFSAQQFSDYHSELNMSSLELGDSALYFCASSLQGAGTEAFFGQGTRLTVV.

The chain is built from TRBV6-5 and TRBJ2-3, with 9 bases that match TRBD1. Unmatched junction bases numbered 9, after V lost 4 bases and J lost 4 bases. This CDR3 is 16 amino acids long. The germline gives CDR1 MNHEY, CDR2 SVGAGI. CDR3 region: CASSLGTGTRADTQYF. The CDR3 bases are TGTGCCAGCAGTTTAGGGACAGGGACACGGGCAGATACGCAGTATTTT.

With respect to this clone: This sample includes further DNA sequences coding for the same CDR3. V gene TRBV11-2 combines with J gene TRBJ2-7; TRBD2 matches at 9 bases. Losses at the gene ends were 6 bases for V and 2 bases for J; bases not matched to a gene: 8. This CDR3 is 15 amino acids long. Germline loops: CDR1 SGHAT, CDR2 FQNNGV. CDR3 protein: CASSPRLAEPYEQYF. CDR3 in DNA: TGTGCCAGCAGTCCTAGACTAGCGGAACCCTACGAGCAGTACTTC.

This clone was seen a single time. The chain combines TRBV2 with TRBJ2-1; D is uncertain. Between the trimmed V and J ends, which lost 7 bases and 0 bases, there was a span of 7 bases. CDR3 length equals 13 residues. Germline values: CDR1 SNHLY, CDR2 FYNNEI. CDR3 residues: CASTWDSYNEQFF. The CDR3 nucleotides read TGTGCCAGCACCTGGGACTCCTACAATGAGCAGTTCTTC.

The J gene is TRBJ2-7, the V gene TRBV25-1; D remains ambiguous. The germline CDR1 and CDR2 sequences are MGHDK and SYGVNS. V was pared by 3 bases and J by 1 base, with 4 bases between. The length of the CDR3 is 12 residues. CDR3 coding DNA: TGTGCCAGCAGTGATAATTCCTACGAGCAGTACTTC. It codes for CASSDNSYEQYF.

The V call is TRBV30, the J call TRBJ1-5; TRBD1 is a possible D gene (6 bases). This CDR3 contains 14 residues. With 3 bases removed from V and 3 bases from J, the gap between germline ends came to 12 bases. CDR1 GTSNPN and CDR2 SVGIG come from the germline V gene (reference sequence). CDR3 sequence reads: CAWSTGTPNQPQHF. The CDR3 region has the DNA TGTGCCTGGAGCACCGGGACACCCAATCAGCCCCAGCATTTT.

V gene TRBV5-1 combines with J gene TRBJ1-2; tentative D call: TRBD1 (6 bases). The CDR3 totals 14 residues. Trimming removed 0 bases from V and 2 bases from J, with 8 bases in between. In germline, CDR1 is SGHRS, CDR2 YFSETQ. In DNA form, the CDR3 reads TGCGCCAGCAGCTTGGGTCAGGGGAACTATGGCTACACCTTC. Its protein product is CASSLGQGNYGYTF.

The J gene is TRBJ2-7, the V gene TRBV4-1, with D possibly matching TRBD1 (6 bases). This CDR3 is 15 amino acids long. Germline V gene data show CDR1 as MGHRA and CDR2 as YSYEKL. The ends were cut back, 0 bases at V and 2 bases at J, with 11 bases in the middle. The CDR3: CASSQEYRVTYEQYF. The CDR3 nucleotides are TGCGCCAGCAGCCAAGAGTACAGGGTGACCTACGAGCAGTACTTC.

This sequence joins TRBV30 and TRBJ2-7; 13 bases agree with TRBD2. Germline loops: CDR1 GTSNPN, CDR2 SVGIG (reference sequence). This CDR3 contains 13 residues. V shed 1 base, J shed 12 bases, and the junction held 6 bases outside the gene matches. CDR3 DNA: TGTGCCTGGAGTGAGCCCGGGACTAGCGGGGTGTACTTC. It encodes CAWSEPGTSGVYF.

The V call is TRBV5-4, the J call TRBJ1-1; the match to TRBD1 covers 8 bases. Germline V lookup: CDR1 SGHNT, CDR2 YYREEE (reference sequence). V lost 4 bases to trimming and J lost 1 base; unmatched junction nucleotides: 3. CDR3 size: 14 residues. The CDR3 DNA is TGTGCCAGCAGCCCAGGGGGCCCGAACACTGAAGCTTTCTTT. It yields the protein CASSPGGPNTEAFF.

The V and J genes are TRBV3-1 (or the pseudogene TRBV3-2) and TRBJ1-6; 9 nucleotides align to TRBD1. CDR3 length: 15 residues. The V segment lost 4 bases and the J segment 8 bases; nucleotides outside the gene matches: 6. CDR1 LGHDT and CDR2 YNNKEL come from the germline V gene (reference sequence). CDR3 in amino acids: CASSLRDRADSPLHF. CDR3 sequence (DNA): TGTGCCAGCAGCCTACGGGACAGGGCAGATTCACCCCTCCACTTT.

The chain is built from TRBV5-8 and TRBJ2-1, with a possible D match to TRBD1 (5 bases). V was cut by 3 bases and J by 3 bases, with 13 bases left in between. The CDR3 covers 15 residues. CDR1 SGHTS and CDR2 YDEGEE come from the germline V gene. CDR3 DNA: TGTGCCAGCAGCTCCTATCAAGGGGACTACAATGAGCAGTTCTTC. Protein: CASSSYQGDYNEQFF.

This sequence joins TRBV30 and TRBJ1-2, with D possibly being TRBD1 (6 bases). Germline CDR1 GTSNPN, CDR2 SVGIG (reference sequence). Trimming took 4 bases from V and 12 from J, leaving 18 bases between them. The CDR3 runs 12 residues. The CDR3 coding sequence is TGTGCCTGGAATAGCGGGTCCCAGGGGAACACCTTC. Its translation: CAWNSGSQGNTF.

V and J are TRBV4-1 and TRBJ2-1, with 13 bases fitting TRBD2. The CDR3 is 17 amino acids. Trimming removed 2 bases from V and 7 bases from J; junction bases left unmatched: 8. Germline V gene sequence: CDR1 MGHRA, CDR2 YSYEKL. CDR3 sequence: CASSQPGLAGAQNEQFF. The CDR3 DNA sequence: TGCGCCAGCAGCCAACCAGGACTAGCGGGGGCCCAGAATGAGCAGTTCTTC.

V and J are TRBV6-5 and TRBJ1-5; D gene ambiguous. V dropped 2 bases and J dropped 3 bases, with 8 bases sitting between them. The CDR3 is 14 amino acids. Germline V gives CDR1 MNHEY, CDR2 SVGAGI. CDR3 nucleotides: TGTGCCAGCAGTTACCGGCAGAACAATCAGCCCCAGCATTTT. Encoded protein: CASSYRQNNQPQHF.

This chain links TRBV28 with TRBJ2-1; 8 bases map to TRBD1. CDR3 length equals 14 residues. V lost 4 bases to trimming and J lost 7 bases; unmatched junction nucleotides: 6. In germline, CDR1 is MDHEN, CDR2 SYDVKM. Here the CDR3 DNA reads TGTGCCAGCAGTTCAGCGGACAGGGTGAATGAGCAGTTCTTC. Amino acid sequence: CASSSADRVNEQFF.

The chain uses TRBV6-4 and TRBJ1-6; D unresolved. Germline loops: CDR1 MRHNA, CDR2 SNTAGT. V was cut by 3 bases and J by 10 bases, with 13 bases left in between. This CDR3 has 14 residues. The CDR3 spells CASSDRVSGSPLHF. CDR3 nucleotide sequence: TGTGCCAGCAGTGATCGTGTGTCTGGGTCACCCCTCCACTTT.

This chain uses TRBV9 with TRBJ2-2; 7 bases are shared with TRBD2. Germline CDR1 SGDLS, CDR2 YYNGEE. V lost 4 bases and J lost 5; bases outside the gene matches: 5. The CDR3 runs to 14 residues. The DNA for the CDR3 is TGTGCCAGCAGCCCGCAACTAGCGACCGGGGAGCTGTTTTTT. It codes for CASSPQLATGELFF.

This chain connects TRBV3-1 (or the pseudogene TRBV3-2) to TRBJ1-1; unclear D gene. Germline V gene data show CDR1 as LGHDT and CDR2 as YNNKEL (reference sequence). The CDR3 contains 14 residues. The V end lost 0 bases, the J end lost 0 bases, and 5 bases lay between the germline ends. The CDR3 DNA reads TGTGCCAGCAGCCAAGAAGGTGTGAACACTGAAGCTTTCTTT. Translating it yields CASSQEGVNTEAFF.

The chain recombines TRBV5-1 with TRBJ2-7; TRBD1 aligns across 9 bases. The germline gives CDR1 SGHRS, CDR2 YFSETQ. V trimming: 4 bases; J trimming: 3 bases; junction bases outside the gene matches: 11. This CDR3 spans 16 amino acids. This CDR3 is CASSPAGTGTRYEQYF. The CDR3 nucleotides are TGCGCCAGCAGCCCGGCCGGGACAGGGACTCGCTACGAGCAGTACTTC.

The rearrangement links TRBV27 to TRBJ1-5, with D perhaps TRBD1 (5 bases). CDR3 length equals 14 residues. From germline, CDR1 is MNHEY and CDR2 SMNVEV (reference sequence). Between the trimmed V and J ends, which lost 4 bases and 5 bases, there was a span of 12 bases. The CDR3 coding sequence is TGTGCCAGCAGTTGGGGCAGTCAAGATCAGCCCCAGCATTTT. Its translation is CASSWGSQDQPQHF.

The V call is TRBV10-3, the J call TRBJ1-2, with D perhaps TRBD1 (5 bases). Germline CDR1 reads ENHRY; CDR2 reads SYGVKD. The CDR3 consists of 14 residues. Deletions cut 2 bases from V and 2 bases from J, with 9 bases between. The CDR3 coding sequence is TGTGCCATCAGTGAGGCGGGACGGAACTATGGCTACACCTTC. This encodes CAISEAGRNYGYTF.

The chain joins TRBV19 to TRBJ1-1; D gene unclear. CDR3 size: 13 residues. V lost 7 bases to trimming and J lost 0 bases, with 9 bases between them. Per the germline V gene, CDR1 is LNHDA and CDR2 is SQIVND (reference sequence). The CDR3 sequence is CASIREVNTEAFF. As DNA, the CDR3 is TGTGCCAGTATACGGGAGGTGAACACTGAAGCTTTCTTT.

This rearrangement joins TRBV18 to TRBJ1-1, with D unresolved. The CDR3 runs to 17 residues. Germline V gives CDR1 KGHSH, CDR2 LQKENI. The ends were cut back, 3 bases at V and 0 bases at J, with 17 bases in the middle. CDR3 amino acids: CASSPQRLPGLNTEAFF. The CDR3 DNA follows: TGTGCCAGCTCACCGCAACGACTACCGGGCTTGAACACTGAAGCTTTCTTT. The whole variable domain, remainder taken from reference TRBV18 and TRBJ1-1, is NAGVMQNPRHLVRRRGQEARLRCSPMKGHSHVYWYRQLPEEGLKFMVYLQKENIIDESGMPKERFSAEFPKEGPSILRIQQVVRGDSAAYFCASSPQRLPGLNTEAFFGQGTRLTVV.

The chain couples TRBV24-1 to TRBJ1-5; D not resolved. The CDR3 length is 13 residues. Germline V gene lookup returns CDR1 KGHDR and CDR2 SFDVKD. The ends were cut back, 12 bases at V and 2 bases at J, with 13 bases in the middle. CDR3 DNA: TGTGCCGTCGGCGGGGTCGGCAATCAGCCCCAGCATTTT. It codes for CAVGGVGNQPQHF.

CDR3: CASNTGGYSNQPQHF. The CDR3 bases are TGTGCCAGCAACACGGGGGGATATAGCAATCAGCCCCAGCATTTT. The chain carries TRBV2 and TRBJ1-5; a weak D match, TRBD1 (5 bases). The CDR3 extends over 15 amino acids. V was pared by 7 bases and J by 0 bases, with 13 bases between. From germline, CDR1 is SNHLY and CDR2 FYNNEI.

The chain couples TRBV28 to TRBJ1-4; D is undetermined. Germline lookup yields CDR1 MDHEN and CDR2 SYDVKM. The CDR3 length is 16 residues. V lost 3 bases and J 9 bases, leaving 20 bases between the germline ends. CDR3 DNA sequence: TGTGCCAGCAGTTTCCGGCAGCTCGGGTTAATGAAAAAACTGTTTTTT. Amino acid sequence: CASSFRQLGLMKKLFF.